Below, 8 T cell receptor beta chains from the same sample are listed, as sequenced in a study of T-cell reconstitution after alpha-beta-depleted transplantation in children. It was with unique molecular identifiers that the TCRbeta library was prepared. TCRdb ran MiXCR on the PCR reads and lists one entry per CDR3 protein. The table shows 70,000 to 95,000 distinct CDR3 sequences, with 15% occurring only once. Material: PBMCs, mostly from graft donor cells, obtained 180 days after TCRalphabeta/CD19-depleted stem cell transplant. These receptors were obtained from a male patient between 2 and 10 years old who had a stem cell transplant for acute lymphoblastic leukemia, so the T cells may come from the graft donor.

This rearrangement joins TRBV20-1 to TRBJ2-7; the match to TRBD1 covers 7 bases. The CDR3 is made up of 13 amino acids. Germline lookup yields CDR1 DFQATT and CDR2 SNEGSKA (reference sequence). J gave up 4 bases and V 3 bases, and 6 bases lay outside the gene matches. The CDR3 is CSARGQTKYEQYF. The CDR3 DNA reads TGCAGTGCTAGGGGACAGACCAAGTACGAGCAGTACTTC.

This clonotype has at least ten counts. The genes are TRBV10-3 and TRBJ2-1; no definite D call. The CDR3 consists of 13 residues. V lost 2 bases and J lost 7, with 9 bases in between. Germline V gene lookup returns CDR1 ENHRY and CDR2 SYGVKD. The CDR3 here is CAISEGKRNEQFF. The CDR3 bases are TGTGCCATCAGTGAGGGGAAACGGAATGAGCAGTTCTTC.

Turning to this clonotype: Sequence at one end of the junction differs from germline and may be a read error. The CDR3 spells CASSLGQGNAEAFF. The CDR3 DNA reads as TGTGCCAGCAGCTTAGGACAGGGGAACGCTGAAGCTTTCTTT. V gene TRBV7-8 combines with J gene TRBJ1-1; 8 bases are shared with TRBD1. Germline CDR1 and CDR2: SGHVS and FQNEAQ. CDR3 length: 14 residues. Looking up the rest from reference TRBV7-8 and TRBJ1-1 gives the full variable domain: GAGVSQSPRYKVAKRGQDVALRCDPISGHVSLFWYQQALGQGPEFLTYFQNEAQLDKSGLPSDRFFAERPEGSVSTLKIQRTQQEDSAVYLCASSLGQGNAEAFFGQGTRLTVV.

The chain has TRBV12-3 or TRBV12-4 and TRBJ1-1; 7 bases fit TRBD1. Germline trimming cut 7 bases from V and 5 bases from J; bases unmatched to any gene: 4. This CDR3 is built from 12 residues. CDR3 protein: CASTSGGTEAFF. DNA for the CDR3: TGTGCCAGCACTTCAGGGGGGACTGAAGCTTTCTTT.

This clonotype occurred a few times. V usage is TRBV5-1 and J usage is TRBJ1-5; D not certain. CDR3 length: 15 amino acids. The V and J ends lost 0 bases and 0 bases respectively, with 7 bases between them. From germline, CDR1 is SGHRS and CDR2 YFSETQ. The CDR3 nucleotides read TGCGCCAGCAGCTTGGACAGTTATAGCAATCAGCCCCAGCATTTT. The encoded protein is CASSLDSYSNQPQHF.

The gene calls are TRBV20-1 and TRBJ2-1; 11 positions match TRBD2. The CDR3 loop spans 15 amino acids. Trimming removed 3 bases from V and 3 bases from J; junction bases left unmatched: 4. Germline CDR1 and CDR2: DFQATT and SNEGSKA (reference sequence). The CDR3 DNA reads as TGCAGTGCTAGCCTAGCGGGGGGCGTCTACAATGAGCAGTTCTTC. Encoded protein: CSASLAGGVYNEQFF.

The V and J genes are TRBV11-2 and TRBJ2-1, with 8 bases fitting TRBD1. Germline V lookup: CDR1 SGHAT, CDR2 FQNNGV. Trimming at V came to 2 bases and at J to 0 bases, leaving 15 bases not matched to a gene. The CDR3 totals 20 residues. In DNA, the CDR3 is TGTGCCAGCAGCTTATGGCGGACAGGGCGGGTCCCAGGCTCCTACAATGAGCAGTTCTTC. It specifies CASSLWRTGRVPGSYNEQFF.

This clonotype turned up a few times. This chain links TRBV6-1 with TRBJ2-7; 7 bases map to TRBD2. Trimming removed 5 bases from V and 0 bases from J; junction bases left unmatched: 10. The CDR3 runs to 16 residues. CDR1 is MNHNS and CDR2 is SASEGT in the germline V gene. CDR3 bases: TGTGCCAGCAGTACGGGGGGACCCTTTTCCTCCTACGAGCAGTACTTC. Protein sequence: CASSTGGPFSSYEQYF.